The subject of this entry is one T cell receptor (beta chain). Its antigen is undetermined. Produced via immunoSEQ multiplex PCR; TCRdb's table is partial and in-frame only. Of fewer than 180,000 clones in the sample, 85% to 95% are singletons; the top ten hold around 1.3%. The entry originates in a study of T cell responses to AZD1222 COVID-19 vaccine. Findings and limits, study-wide: Donors were largely white British and mainly female; clonal diversity was possibly underestimated. Repertoires were sampled only after the peak T cell response. A reported finding is that nearly half of spike-specific TCRs target unmutated variant regions. Vaccine-associated CD4 TCRs ranged over spike, dominating at 160-218 and 743-854.

The receptor's source is an adult in good health. Sequenced here: peripheral blood, sampled on day 0 of AZD1222 vaccination.

CDR3 nucleotides: TGCGCCAGCAGCTTGTCCGGGACCCTGAGCACAGATACGCAGTATTTT. Amino acid sequence: CASSLSGTLSTDTQYF. The chain is built from TRBV5-1 and TRBJ2-3; D is possibly TRBD1 or TRBD2 (5 bases each). Trimming left V 1 base short and J 0 bases short, with 12 bases between. Germline lookup yields CDR1 SGHRS and CDR2 YFSETQ. CDR3 size: 16 residues.